This entry is about one T cell receptor (beta chain). Antigen: not known. These data belong to a study of cytomegalovirus exposure and HLA in healthy donors. Study-level background: Unique TCRs numbering roughly 85 million, obtained from HLA-typed donors, made up an early data release. Findings and caveats of the study: When a later analysis was performed, an Asian-associated ancestry cluster reportedly had fewer N-insertions than the roughly 690-donor mean.

With 60 Vbeta and 13 Jbeta primers, the PCR was carried out. TCRdb's copy holds only in-frame clones and misses some; the assay was immunoSEQ multiplex PCR. The table has approximately 93,000 clones, about 80% seen once. Per germline, CDR1 SGHDT and CDR2 YYEEEE. This CDR3 comprises 16 residues. V was pared by 4 bases and J by 4 bases, with 7 bases of the junction left unmatched. The sample comprised PBMCs. V usage is TRBV5-6 and J usage is TRBJ2-5, with TRBD2 matching 13 bases. This sequence was found in a male donor in good health and CMV-seropositive. CDR3 coding DNA: TGTGCCAGCAGCCTGGGACTAGCGGGGAATCGAGAGACCCAGTACTTC. As protein: CASSLGLAGNRETQYF.